This T cell receptor beta chain was retrieved from a study of blood T cell repertoires in COVID-19. Study in general: From the United States, Italy and Spain came samples of acute and convalescent COVID-19.

As originally analysed: Nucleated cell counts were estimated from reference gene primer amplification. Generated by immunoSEQ multiplex PCR, the TCRdb table keeps only in-frame clones and is missing some. Clonal size and the V and J genes are those of that table, whereas D and trimming came from the DNA. The repertoire includes approximately 190,000 clones, 82% of them detected once, and about 5% sits in the top ten. Recruitment covered roughly 24 US areas and drew participants whose ages spanned roughly 18 to 89 years. Germline CDR1 SGHNT, CDR2 YYREEE (reference sequence). The CDR3 runs to 14 residues. V lost 5 bases to trimming and J lost 7 bases; unmatched junction nucleotides: 8.

Sequenced material: PBMCs or T cells enriched from blood (not recorded which). The sequence derives from a woman aged 55-69 years with acute COVID-19. This chain joins TRBV5-4 and TRBJ2-4; 8 bases fit TRBD2. The CDR3 region is CASSSPGGRNIQYF. In DNA form, the CDR3 reads TGTGCCAGCAGTTCCCCGGGGGGGCGGAACATTCAGTACTTC.